Below, one T cell receptor (beta chain) is given with its context. Investigators isolated RNA and reverse transcribed it into cDNA to act as the sequencing template. TCRdb's table, derived via immunoSEQ multiplex PCR, lists solely in-frame clones and lacks some. The sample lists approximately 180,000 clones; 59% were seen once. The data originate from a study of CD8+ T cells in alopecia areata. Study as a whole: Treatment comprised oral tofacitinib, 5 to 10 mg twice daily, in treated patients.

Sequences were derived from CD4+ T cells sorted from blood, sampled at week 0. The receptor was derived from a human donor with alopecia areata.

The CDR3 spells CASSPYRNTEAFF. In DNA form, the CDR3 reads TGTGCCAGCAGTCCTTATCGAAACACTGAAGCTTTCTTT. This chain links TRBV6-5 with TRBJ1-1, with unresolved D. The CDR3 is 13 amino acids. The germline V gene encodes CDR1 MNHEY and CDR2 SVGAGI. Trimming removed 5 bases at V and 2 bases at J, with 9 bases between.